This T cell receptor (beta chain) derives from a study of Graves' ophthalmopathy and Graves' hyperthyroidism. On the study more broadly: Before any treatment was given, at initial diagnosis, peripheral blood was collected.

Of note for this clonotype: Antigen unknown.

A diagnosis was made from clinical symptoms together with serum thyroxine, TRAb, thyroid ultrasound and orbital computed tomography. Amplifying from RNA transcripts, the study obtained TCR beta CDR3 regions. After a first-round RT-PCR with HTBI primers, a second-round multiplex PCR was run. A single record per CDR3 protein comes from TCRdb applying MiXCR to the multiplex PCR reads. Seen here are about 480,000 distinct CDR3 sequences, around an eighth observed once, and the top ten hold 8% to 10%. Findings and caveats of the study: Ophthalmopathy progression predictions by the model showed around 72% specificity and about 70% sensitivity. Using a 13-signature model, the authors split ophthalmopathy from stable hyperthyroidism, with around 89% sensitivity and approximately 81% specificity.

The specimen sequenced was blood. The receptor comes from a woman aged 25 to 39 with Graves' ophthalmopathy.

CDR3: CARSGTSGRGGAGELFF. CDR3 nucleotide sequence: TGTGCCAGATCGGGGACTAGCGGGAGGGGAGGGGCCGGGGAGCTGTTTTTT. The rearrangement joins TRBV19 to TRBJ2-2; TRBD2 aligns across 16 bases. The germline gives CDR1 LNHDA, CDR2 SQIVND (reference sequence). The trim removed 9 bases at V and 6 bases at J, leaving 10 bases unmatched. The CDR3 is 17 amino acids. Variable domain in full (rest from reference TRBV19 and TRBJ2-2): DGGITQSPKYLFRKEGQNVTLSCEQNLNHDAMYWYRQDPGQGLRLIYYSQIVNDFQKGDIAEGYSVSREKKESFPLTVTSAQKNPTAFYLCARSGTSGRGGAGELFFGEGSRLTVL.